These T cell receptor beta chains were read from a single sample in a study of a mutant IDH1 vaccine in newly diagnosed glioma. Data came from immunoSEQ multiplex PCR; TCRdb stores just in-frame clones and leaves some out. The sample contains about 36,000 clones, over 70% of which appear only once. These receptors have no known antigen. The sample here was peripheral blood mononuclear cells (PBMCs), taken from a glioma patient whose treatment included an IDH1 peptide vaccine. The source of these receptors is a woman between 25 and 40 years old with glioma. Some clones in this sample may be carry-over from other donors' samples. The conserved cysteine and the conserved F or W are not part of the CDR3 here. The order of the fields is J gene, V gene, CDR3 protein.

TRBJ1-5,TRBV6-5,ASSLRGGQPQH
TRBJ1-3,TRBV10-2,ASSPSGNTIY
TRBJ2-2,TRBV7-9,ASRFATQHTGELF
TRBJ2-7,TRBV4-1,ASSYTWAYEQY
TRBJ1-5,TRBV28,ASSLPNRVRSNQPQH
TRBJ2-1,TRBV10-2,ASTGPTEVHNEQF
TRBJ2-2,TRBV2,ASSPRRGAGELF
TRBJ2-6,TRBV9,ASSGTTGTGANVLT
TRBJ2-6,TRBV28,ASSLGTYTLNSGANVLT
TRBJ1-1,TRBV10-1,ASSESRGGMNTEAF
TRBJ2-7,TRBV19,ASSIGGKNEQY
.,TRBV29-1,SVVTGSSYEQY
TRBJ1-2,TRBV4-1,ASSQDWTGPSYGYT
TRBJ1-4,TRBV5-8,ASSRDVTNEKLF
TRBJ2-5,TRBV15,ATSLQETQY
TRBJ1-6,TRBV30,AWRKQGLTPLH
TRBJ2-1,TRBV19,ASSTRDREF
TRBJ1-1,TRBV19,ASSRGINTEAF
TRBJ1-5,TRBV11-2,ASSLVWSGDPVHQPQH
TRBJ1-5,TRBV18,ASSLRQSSNQPQH
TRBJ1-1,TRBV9,ASRPQGNTEAF
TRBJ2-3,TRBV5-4,ASGAGGDTQY
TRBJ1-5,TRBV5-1,ASSSYRDVQPQH
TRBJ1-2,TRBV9,ASSPSDGALNGGYT
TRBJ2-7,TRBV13,ASSSADSGRGKYEQY
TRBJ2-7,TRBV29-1,SVVGRGPYEQY
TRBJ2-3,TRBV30,AWSPGSESDTQY
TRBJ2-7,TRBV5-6,ASSSHTGTAYEQY
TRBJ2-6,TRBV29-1,SVLGQTGANVLT
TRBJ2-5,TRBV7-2,ASSLAFTSGTQY
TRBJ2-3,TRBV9,ASSVAGYEGTDTQY
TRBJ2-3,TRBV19,ASRQGGGTDTQY
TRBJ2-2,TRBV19,ASSRGLAGGPGELF